This TCR beta chain appears in the sequencing data of a study of OX40 agonist ivuxolimab in advanced cancers. As for the study in general: From about 20 to 79 years was the age range, with a mean of about 54 years, and over 80% were male. Study-wide results and limits: Several nonresponders also turned out to have low normalized T-cell clonal expansion.

There are 15 residues in the CDR3. From germline, CDR1 is LGHNA and CDR2 YNFKEQ. Trimming took off 0 bases at V and 1 base at J, with 9 bases between the two ends. Clones were read by immunoSEQ multiplex PCR, and TCRdb kept only the in-frame ones, dropping some. Of about 120,000 clones in the sample, roughly nine tenths were seen once. Of note for this clone: No antigen is known for it.

The rearrangement joins TRBV4-2 to TRBJ1-1; no clear D. This TCR was sampled from an adult with an advanced solid tumor such as melanoma, head and neck, liver or kidney cancer. The sequencing here drew on CD4+ or CD8+ T cells sorted from blood, taken in a trial of the OX40 agonist ivuxolimab. CDR3 amino acids: CASSQEVGRNTEAFF. DNA for the CDR3: TGTGCCAGCAGCCAAGAGGTCGGACGGAACACTGAAGCTTTCTTT.